The 4 T cell receptor beta chains listed next were all sequenced from one sample in a study of shared clonotypes between healthy human individuals. In the naive CD8 group, cells lacked CD45RO and were positively selected for CCR7, so terminally differentiated effector memory CD45RA+ cells were left out. Using immunoSEQ multiplex PCR, the repertoire was profiled, and TCRdb retains in-frame clones only, with some absent. The table records around 1.9 million clones, around 93% of them present only once. Input material: naive CD8+ T cells from PBMCs. These receptor sequences come from a man between 18 and 29 years old in good health. Some clones in this sample may be carry-over from other donors' samples.

J is TRBJ2-1 and V is TRBV27, with TRBD2 as a possible D gene (6 bases). The germline V gene has CDR1 MNHEY and CDR2 SMNVEV (reference sequence). This CDR3 has 16 residues. V gave up 2 bases and J gave up 10 bases, with 21 bases separating them. CDR3 loop: CASSLPRDGGREEQFF. CDR3 bases: TGTGCCAGCAGTTTACCACGGGACGGAGGCCGGGAGGAGCAGTTCTTC.

The CDR3 DNA reads as TGTGCCAGCAGTTTATTAGGACCTCCTTTGGGCAATGAGCAGTTCTTC. It codes for CASSLLGPPLGNEQFF. The gene calls are TRBV27 and TRBJ2-1; D remains ambiguous. The V end lost 1 base, the J end lost 6 bases, and 16 bases lay between the germline ends. Looked up from germline, CDR1 is MNHEY and CDR2 is SMNVEV (reference sequence). This CDR3 has 16 residues.

This clone was picked up one time. The CDR3 sequence: CASSLVLPSPLEQYF. The DNA for the CDR3 is TGTGCCAGCAGCTTAGTCTTACCCTCGCCCCTCGAGCAGTACTTC. This sequence joins TRBV11-2 and TRBJ2-7; D remains unclear. This CDR3 has 15 residues. The germline gives CDR1 SGHAT, CDR2 FQNNGV. The V gene lost 1 base and the J gene lost 6 bases, with 16 bases spanning the gap. The complete variable domain, with remaining parts taken from reference TRBV11-2 and TRBJ2-7, reads EAGVAQSPRYKIIEKRQSVAFWCNPISGHATLYWYQQILGQGPKLLIQFQNNGVVDDSQLPKDRFSAERLKGVDSTLKIQPAKLEDSAVYLCASSLVLPSPLEQYFGPGTRLTVT.

CDR3 DNA: TGTGCCAGCAGCTTAACGGGGGGATTCAGGTCCGGGGAGCTGTTTTTT. Translation: CASSLTGGFRSGELFF. This chain links TRBV7-3 with TRBJ2-2; D is possibly TRBD2 (6 bases). CDR1 is SGHTA and CDR2 is FQGTGA in the germline V gene. With 0 bases removed from V and 6 bases from J, the gap between germline ends came to 14 bases. The CDR3 contains 16 residues.